This entry lists 27 T cell receptor beta chains sequenced from one sample in a study of OX40 agonist ivuxolimab in advanced cancers. Only in-frame clones appear in the TCRdb table, and some are missing; sequencing was by immunoSEQ multiplex PCR. This sample carries around 100,000 clones, 75% to 95% of them seen once, and the ten largest clones take approximately 2.5%. The input for sequencing was CD4+ or CD8+ T cells sorted from blood, taken in a trial of the OX40 agonist ivuxolimab. The source of these receptors is an adult with an advanced solid tumor such as melanoma, head and neck, liver or kidney cancer.

The chain combines TRBV2 with TRBJ2-3, with D hard to call. Germline-derived CDR1 and CDR2 are SNHLY and FYNNEI. This CDR3 has 14 residues. V lost 8 bases and J lost 2, with 14 bases in between. The CDR3 DNA reads as TGTGCCAGCGCCCGGGCCTTTTACACAGATACGCAGTATTTT. Protein sequence: CASARAFYTDTQYF.

The chain recombines TRBV19 with TRBJ2-1, with D tentatively TRBD2 (5 bases). The germline V gene has CDR1 LNHDA and CDR2 SQIVND (reference sequence). Trimming removed 4 bases from V and 0 bases from J, with 16 bases in between. This CDR3 region has 17 residues. The DNA of the CDR3 is TGTGCCAGTAGTAGTGGCGGTAGCGCGAGCTCCTACAATGAGCAGTTCTTC. Residues: CASSSGGSASSYNEQFF.

V is TRBV5-1 and J is TRBJ2-7; 7 bases are shared with TRBD1. CDR3 length equals 15 residues. V gave up 4 bases and J gave up 1 base; unmatched junction bases: 8. Germline CDR1 reads SGHRS; CDR2 reads YFSETQ. CDR3 DNA sequence: TGCGCCAGCAGCACCCAACCGGGACAGTCCTACGAGCAGTACTTC. The encoded protein is CASSTQPGQSYEQYF.

This chain connects TRBV28 to TRBJ2-7; D gene unclear. Trimming took 6 bases from V and 3 from J, leaving 18 bases between them. The length of the CDR3 is 15 residues. Germline values: CDR1 MDHEN, CDR2 SYDVKM. Written as DNA, the CDR3 is TGTGCCAGCAGCCGACTCGGCTCGGCCGGCTACGAGCAGTACTTC. It translates to CASSRLGSAGYEQYF.

The chain carries TRBV19 and TRBJ1-5, with 9 bases aligning to TRBD1. CDR3 length equals 14 residues. CDR1 and CDR2 from the germline V gene are LNHDA and SQIVND (reference sequence). V shed 4 bases and J 2 bases; nucleotides not matched to a gene: 0. The DNA of the CDR3 is TGTGCCAGTAGTAGACAGGGGGGCAATCAGCCCCAGCATTTT. Its protein product is CASSRQGGNQPQHF.

This chain links TRBV10-3 with TRBJ2-2, with 8 bases aligning to TRBD1. The CDR3 totals 15 residues. CDR1 and CDR2 (germline): ENHRY, SYGVKD. V lost 6 bases and J lost 1; bases outside the gene matches: 4. In nucleotides, the CDR3 is TGTGCCATCAGGCCGGGACAGGAGAACACCGGGGAGCTGTTTTTT. Residues: CAIRPGQENTGELFF.

The chain has TRBV6-5 and TRBJ2-7; 9 bases match TRBD1. The germline CDR1 and CDR2 sequences are MNHEY and SVGAGI. There are 13 residues in the CDR3. V lost 8 bases, J lost 1 base, and 3 bases stayed unmatched. The CDR3 spells CASGTGISYEQYF. The CDR3 bases are TGTGCCAGCGGGACAGGGATATCCTACGAGCAGTACTTC.

This clone was detected once. The chain has TRBV7-9 and TRBJ2-3, with 10 bases matching TRBD2. Germline loops: CDR1 SEHNR, CDR2 FQNEAQ (reference sequence). This CDR3 is 16 amino acids long. J gave up 6 bases and V 4 bases, and 10 bases lay outside the gene matches. The CDR3 reads CASSWAGEREGDTQYF. The CDR3 DNA follows: TGTGCCAGCAGCTGGGCCGGTGAGCGGGAGGGGGATACGCAGTATTTT.

The rearrangement uses TRBV5-1 and TRBJ2-2; TRBD2 agrees at 9 bases. Per the germline V gene, CDR1 is SGHRS and CDR2 is YFSETQ. The V segment lost 0 bases and the J segment 0 bases; nucleotides outside the gene matches: 3. The CDR3 is 17 residues long. The CDR3 region has the DNA TGCGCCAGCAGCTTGGATCCTAGCGGGGCGAACACCGGGGAGCTGTTTTTT. Translation gives CASSLDPSGANTGELFF.

The chain uses TRBV10-3 and TRBJ2-7; TRBD2 might be the D (6 bases). CDR3 length: 13 residues. Germline values: CDR1 ENHRY, CDR2 SYGVKD. Between the trimmed V and J ends, which lost 0 bases and 8 bases, there was a span of 11 bases. CDR3 DNA sequence: TGTGCCATCAGTGAGTCAGGTAGCGGAAAGCAGTACTTC. Its protein is CAISESGSGKQYF.

This clone was seen only a few times. This chain joins TRBV6-6 and TRBJ1-3; D remains ambiguous. From germline, CDR1 is MNHNY and CDR2 SVGAGI (reference sequence). Trimming cost V 7 bases and J 4 bases, with 14 bases left between them. This CDR3 has 14 amino acids. CDR3 region: CASTAVPEGNTIYF. The CDR3 nucleotides are TGTGCCAGCACCGCGGTACCCGAGGGAAACACCATATATTTT.

The genes are TRBV11-3 and TRBJ2-7, with D hard to call. Germline lookup yields CDR1 SGHNT and CDR2 YENEEA. Trimming pared 0 bases from V and 5 bases from J, leaving 14 bases between. The CDR3 sequence is 15 residues long. Written as DNA, the CDR3 is TGTGCCAGCAGCTTAGAAGGCCGCAATTGGGACGAGCAGTACTTC. The encoded protein is CASSLEGRNWDEQYF.

The genes are TRBV30 and TRBJ1-2, with D tentatively TRBD1 (5 bases). Germline CDR1 GTSNPN, CDR2 SVGIG (reference sequence). The ends were cut back, 1 base at V and 7 bases at J, with 13 bases in the middle. The CDR3 is made up of 13 amino acids. The CDR3 DNA follows: TGTGCCTGGAGTGGAATAGGGGCTCGTGGCTACACCTTC. Residues: CAWSGIGARGYTF.

The chain employs TRBV6-5 and TRBJ2-2; D unresolved. Germline CDR1 reads MNHEY; CDR2 reads SVGAGI. This CDR3 is 16 amino acids long. The V gene lost 2 bases and the J gene lost 2 bases, with 12 bases spanning the gap. CDR3 nucleotide sequence: TGTGCCAGCAGTTACCAATCCAGGCGAAACACCGGGGAGCTGTTTTTT. Residues: CASSYQSRRNTGELFF.

The chain joins TRBV19 to TRBJ1-2; D uncertain. V was shortened by 7 bases and J by 0 bases, with 15 bases between the two germline ends. CDR1 is LNHDA, CDR2 SQIVND, per germline (reference sequence). This CDR3 has 15 amino acids. CDR3 sequence (DNA): TGTGCCAGTACCCCCTGGGAACGTGCTAACTATGGCTACACCTTC. As protein: CASTPWERANYGYTF.

The gene calls are TRBV11-2 and TRBJ2-7; TRBD2 agrees at 16 bases. The CDR3 has 19 amino acids. Trimming removed 1 base from V and 2 bases from J; junction bases left unmatched: 8. Germline values: CDR1 SGHAT, CDR2 FQNNGV. The CDR3 nucleotides read TGTGCCAGCAGCTTAGGGGGACTAGCGGGAGGGAGGCTCCCCTACGAGCAGTACTTC. Amino acid sequence: CASSLGGLAGGRLPYEQYF.

This clone has a handful of counts. The CDR3: CASTGRFDYEQYF. The CDR3 DNA follows: TGTGCCAGCACCGGGAGATTCGACTACGAGCAGTACTTC. This chain links TRBV27 with TRBJ2-7; D is perhaps TRBD2 (6 bases). The length of the CDR3 is 13 residues. The germline V gene encodes CDR1 MNHEY and CDR2 SMNVEV (reference sequence). The V end was cut by 7 bases, the J end by 3 bases, with 13 bases between.

The chain is built from TRBV10-1 and TRBJ2-2; D not certain. CDR1 and CDR2 (germline): WNHNN, SYGVQD (reference sequence). Trimming took 0 bases from V and 2 from J, leaving 1 base between them. The CDR3 spans 13 residues. CDR3 protein: CASSESNTGELFF. In DNA, the CDR3 is TGCGCCAGCAGTGAGTCAAACACCGGGGAGCTGTTTTTT.

V is TRBV6-1 and J is TRBJ2-1; 7 bases fit TRBD2. Germline V gene data show CDR1 as MNHNS and CDR2 as SASEGT. After removal of 4 bases from V and 6 bases from J, the junction contained 12 bases not matched to a gene. This CDR3 has 16 amino acids. The CDR3 nucleotides read TGTGCCAGCAGTGTTGGCTCAGTGCGGGGGATCAATGAGCAGTTCTTC. Protein sequence: CASSVGSVRGINEQFF.

The chain recombines TRBV28 with TRBJ2-2, with 7 bases aligning to TRBD1. The germline V gene has CDR1 MDHEN and CDR2 SYDVKM. V shed 10 bases, J shed 0 bases, and the junction held 8 bases outside the gene matches. The CDR3 is 15 residues long. As DNA, the CDR3 is TGTGCCACCATGACCGGGACAGCGAACACCGGGGAGCTGTTTTTT. Its translation is CATMTGTANTGELFF.

The chain carries TRBV7-9 and TRBJ1-4; D call uncertain. The CDR3 length is 11 residues. The V end lost 4 bases, the J end lost 8 bases, and 5 bases lay between the germline ends. Germline lookup yields CDR1 SEHNR and CDR2 FQNEAQ (reference sequence). This CDR3 reads CASSSIEKLFF. The CDR3 nucleotides are TGTGCCAGCAGCTCGATCGAAAAACTGTTTTTT.

This clone was counted a single time. This rearrangement joins TRBV28 to TRBJ2-7; 12 nucleotides agree with TRBD2. The V and J ends lost 5 bases and 10 bases, in that order; junction bases with no gene match: 9. Germline lookup yields CDR1 MDHEN and CDR2 SYDVKM. The CDR3 consists of 14 residues. Here the CDR3 reads CASSPPTSGRLQYF. CDR3 coding DNA: TGTGCCAGCAGTCCGCCTACTAGCGGGAGGCTCCAGTACTTC.

The chain employs TRBV9 and TRBJ2-3; no firm D call. V was shortened by 4 bases and J by 4 bases, with 19 bases between the two germline ends. Germline V gene sequence: CDR1 SGDLS, CDR2 YYNGEE. The CDR3 loop spans 16 amino acids. The CDR3 DNA sequence: TGTGCCAGCAGCAAAGGCAACCCTACCGCCTCAGATACGCAGTATTTT. This codes for CASSKGNPTASDTQYF. Full variable domain (remainder filled in from reference TRBV9 and TRBJ2-3): DSGVTQTPKHLITATGQRVTLRCSPRSGDLSVYWYQQSLDQGLQFLIQYYNGEERAKGNILERFSAQQFPDLHSELNLSSLELGDSALYFCASSKGNPTASDTQYFGPGTRLTVL.

The rearrangement uses TRBV19 and TRBJ1-1; 8 bases line up with TRBD1. Per the germline V gene, CDR1 is LNHDA and CDR2 is SQIVND (reference sequence). This CDR3 has 14 residues. J lost 10 bases, V lost 5 bases, and 12 bases had no gene match. The DNA for the CDR3 is TGTGCCAGTAGTTCCCCGGACAGGGTAGGTGGAGCTTTCTTT. Residues: CASSSPDRVGGAFF.

CDR3 sequence: CASSVSVGPDTQYF. The CDR3 coding sequence is TGTGCCAGCAGTGTTTCAGTAGGTCCAGATACGCAGTATTTT. The rearrangement links TRBV2 to TRBJ2-3, with unresolved D. Trimming shortened V by 4 bases and J by 4 bases, and 12 bases separated the two germline ends. The CDR3 extends over 14 amino acids. Germline V gene sequence: CDR1 SNHLY, CDR2 FYNNEI.

This rearrangement joins TRBV21-1 to TRBJ1-5. TRBV21-1 is a pseudogene. This CDR3 contains 17 residues. The CDR3 DNA follows: TGTGCCAGCAGGATACCTCTCAGGGACGGGGAAAGGCAGCCCCAGCATTTT. Translation: CASRIPLRDGERQPQHF.

The genes are TRBV18 and TRBJ2-7; maybe TRBD1 (5 bases). Germline CDR1 KGHSH, CDR2 LQKENI. V was cut by 3 bases and J by 0 bases, with 12 bases left in between. The CDR3 has 15 amino acids. Here the CDR3 DNA reads TGTGCCAGCTCACCGACGACAGACGTCTCCTACGAGCAGTACTTC. Translating it yields CASSPTTDVSYEQYF.